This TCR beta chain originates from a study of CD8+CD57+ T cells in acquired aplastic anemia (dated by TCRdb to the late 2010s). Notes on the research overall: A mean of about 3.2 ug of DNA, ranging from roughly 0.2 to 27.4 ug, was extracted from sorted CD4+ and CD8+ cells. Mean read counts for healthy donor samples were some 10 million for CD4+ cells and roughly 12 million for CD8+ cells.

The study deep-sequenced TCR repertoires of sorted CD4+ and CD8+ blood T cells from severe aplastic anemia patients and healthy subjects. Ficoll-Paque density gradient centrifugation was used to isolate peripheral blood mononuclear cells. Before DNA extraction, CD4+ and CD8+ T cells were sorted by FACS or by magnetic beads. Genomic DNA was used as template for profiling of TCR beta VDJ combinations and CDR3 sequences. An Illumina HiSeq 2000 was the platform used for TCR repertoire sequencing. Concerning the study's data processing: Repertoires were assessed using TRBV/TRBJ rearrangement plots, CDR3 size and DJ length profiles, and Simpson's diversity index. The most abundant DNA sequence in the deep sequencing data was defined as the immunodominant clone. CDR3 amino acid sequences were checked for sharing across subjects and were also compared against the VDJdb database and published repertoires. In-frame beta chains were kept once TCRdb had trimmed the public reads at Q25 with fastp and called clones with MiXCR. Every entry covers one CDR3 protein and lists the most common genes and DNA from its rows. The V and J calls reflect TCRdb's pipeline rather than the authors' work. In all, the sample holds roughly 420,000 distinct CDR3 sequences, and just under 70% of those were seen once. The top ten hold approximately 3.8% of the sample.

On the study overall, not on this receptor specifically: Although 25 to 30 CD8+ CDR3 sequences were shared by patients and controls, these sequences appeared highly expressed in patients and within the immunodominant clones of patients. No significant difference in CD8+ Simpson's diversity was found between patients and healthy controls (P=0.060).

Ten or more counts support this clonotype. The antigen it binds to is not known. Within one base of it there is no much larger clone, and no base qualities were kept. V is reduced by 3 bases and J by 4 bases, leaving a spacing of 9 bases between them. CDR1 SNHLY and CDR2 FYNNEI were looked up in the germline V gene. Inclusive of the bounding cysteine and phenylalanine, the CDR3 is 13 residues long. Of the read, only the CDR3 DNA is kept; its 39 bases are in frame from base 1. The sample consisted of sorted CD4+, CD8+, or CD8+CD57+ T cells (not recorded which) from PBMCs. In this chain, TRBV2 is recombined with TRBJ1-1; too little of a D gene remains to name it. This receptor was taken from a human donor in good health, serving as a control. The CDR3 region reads CASSDGEGTEAFF. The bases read TGTGCCAGCAGTGATGGGGAGGGCACTGAAGCTTTCTTT. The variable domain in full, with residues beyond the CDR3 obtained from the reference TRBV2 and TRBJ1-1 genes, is EPEVTQTPSHQVTQMGQEVILRCVPISNHLYFYWYRQILGQKVEFLVSFYNNEISEKSEIFDDQFSVERPDGSNFTLKIRSTKLEDSAMYFCASSDGEGTEAFFGQGTRLTVV.